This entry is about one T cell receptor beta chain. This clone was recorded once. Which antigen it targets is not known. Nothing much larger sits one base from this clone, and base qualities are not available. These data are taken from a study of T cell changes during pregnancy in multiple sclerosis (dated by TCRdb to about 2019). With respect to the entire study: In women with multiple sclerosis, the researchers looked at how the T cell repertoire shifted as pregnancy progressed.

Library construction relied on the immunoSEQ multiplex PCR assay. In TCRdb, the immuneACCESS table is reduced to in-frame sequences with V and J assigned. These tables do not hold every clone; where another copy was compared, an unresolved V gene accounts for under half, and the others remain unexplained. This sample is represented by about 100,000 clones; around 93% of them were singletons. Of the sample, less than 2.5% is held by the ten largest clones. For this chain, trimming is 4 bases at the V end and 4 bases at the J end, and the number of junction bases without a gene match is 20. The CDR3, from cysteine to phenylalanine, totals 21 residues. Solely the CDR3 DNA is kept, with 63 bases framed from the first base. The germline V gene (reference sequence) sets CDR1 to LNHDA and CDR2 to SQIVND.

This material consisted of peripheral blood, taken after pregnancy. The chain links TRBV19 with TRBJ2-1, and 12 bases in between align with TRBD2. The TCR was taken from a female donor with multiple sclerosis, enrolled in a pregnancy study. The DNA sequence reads TGTGCCAGTAGTAACGGAGAGCCGGGACTAGCGGGCTGGAGTGCTTACAATGAGCAGTTCTTC. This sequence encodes CASSNGEPGLAGWSAYNEQFF.